These 17 T cell receptor beta chains were sequenced from one sample in a study of molecular identifiers for immune sequencing clone quantification. TCRdb reprocessed the PCR reads with MiXCR, giving one entry per CDR3 protein. The table records 45,000 to 55,000 distinct CDR3 sequences, around 33% of them present only once. What was sequenced was naive CD8+ T cells from blood, with Jurkat cell RNA spiked in. Stated subset: FACS-sorted CD8+CD4-CCR7+CD45RA+ naive T cells. These receptor sequences come from a human donor in good health. Some libraries in this study had Jurkat cell RNA spiked in.

This clonotype was seen more than once but under ten times. This sequence joins TRBV6-2 or TRBV6-3 and TRBJ1-1; 8 nucleotides align to TRBD1. The V segment lost 4 bases and the J segment 1 base; nucleotides outside the gene matches: 5. This CDR3 is built from 15 residues. CDR1 and CDR2 (germline): MNHEY, SVGEGT. The CDR3 spells CASSSSGTGNTEAFF. CDR3 coding DNA: TGTGCCAGCAGTTCCTCCGGGACAGGGAACACTGAAGCTTTCTTT.

This clonotype was counted a few times. This chain uses TRBV28 with TRBJ1-5, with D uncertain. The CDR3 length is 15 residues. Germline V lookup: CDR1 MDHEN, CDR2 SYDVKM. V lost 2 bases and J lost 2, with 10 bases in between. The CDR3 spells CASSLGGLGNQPQHF. The CDR3 DNA is TGTGCCAGCAGTTTAGGCGGTCTTGGCAATCAGCCCCAGCATTTT. The complete variable domain, with remaining parts taken from reference TRBV28 and TRBJ1-5, reads DVKVTQSSRYLVKRTGEKVFLECVQDMDHENMFWYRQDPGLGLRLIYFSYDVKMKEKGDIPEGYSVSREKKERFSLILESASTNQTSMYLCASSLGGLGNQPQHFGDGTRLSIL.

This clonotype was detected only a few times. This chain links TRBV12-3 or TRBV12-4 with TRBJ2-7; D remains unclear. Trimming removed 6 bases at V and 5 bases at J, with 17 bases between. This CDR3 spans 14 amino acids. CDR3 DNA: TGTGCCAGCAGCCTGGGCCCTAACAGTCACGAGCAGTACTTC. This gives the protein CASSLGPNSHEQYF.

As regards this clonotype: This likely comes from a read error, as the CDR3 has no conserved phenylalanine or tryptophan at its end. The chain links TRBV9 to TRBJ1-6; D is ambiguous. From germline, CDR1 is SGDLS and CDR2 YYNGEE. CDR3 length: 13 amino acids. Trimming removed 4 bases from V and 7 bases from J, with 9 bases in between. This chain's CDR3 is CASSPRANSPLHY. CDR3 bases: TGTGCCAGCAGCCCGAGGGCAAATTCACCCCTCCACTAT.

This clonotype was detected only a few times. The chain combines TRBV20-1 with TRBJ2-1, with 8 bases lining up with TRBD2. In germline, CDR1 is DFQATT, CDR2 SNEGSKA (reference sequence). The CDR3 runs 15 residues. Trimming took 5 bases from V and 0 from J; bases not matched to a gene: 6. This CDR3 reads CSARPGTSSYNEQFF. CDR3 sequence (DNA): TGCAGTGCTCGCCCCGGGACTAGCTCCTACAATGAGCAGTTCTTC.

The rearrangement uses TRBV9 and TRBJ2-3; no definite D call. The CDR3 is made up of 15 amino acids. Germline lookup yields CDR1 SGDLS and CDR2 YYNGEE. Trimming removed 0 bases from V and 0 bases from J, with 8 bases in between. CDR3 amino acids: CASSVAGTSTDTQYF. CDR3 bases: TGTGCCAGCAGCGTAGCAGGAACTAGCACAGATACGCAGTATTTT. The variable domain in full, completed from reference TRBV9 and TRBJ2-3, reads DSGVTQTPKHLITATGQRVTLRCSPRSGDLSVYWYQQSLDQGLQFLIQYYNGEERAKGNILERFSAQQFPDLHSELNLSSLELGDSALYFCASSVAGTSTDTQYFGPGTRLTVL.

This clonotype was detected a few times. The V and J genes are TRBV25-1 and TRBJ1-5; tentatively, D is TRBD1 (6 bases). The CDR3 contains 14 residues. The V gene lost 8 bases and the J gene lost 3 bases, with 14 bases spanning the gap. Germline V CDR1 and CDR2: MGHDK, SYGVNS. The chain's CDR3 is CASGYGQLNQPQHF. Written as DNA, the CDR3 is TGTGCCAGCGGCTATGGACAGCTCAATCAGCCCCAGCATTTT.

CDR3 nucleotides: TGTGCCAGCAGCTCGACTAGCGGGAGGGCCCCTGGGGCCAACGTCCTGACTTTC. Translated: CASSSTSGRAPGANVLTF. The genes are TRBV9 and TRBJ2-6; 14 bases agree with TRBD2. The CDR3 runs to 18 residues. The trim removed 4 bases at V and 2 bases at J, leaving 5 bases unmatched. Germline-derived CDR1 and CDR2 are SGDLS and YYNGEE.

About this clonotype: This may come from a read error, since a much larger clone is one base off. The chain has TRBV15 and TRBJ2-1, with D unresolved. The CDR3 loop spans 13 amino acids. Germline lookup yields CDR1 LNHNV and CDR2 YYDKDF (reference sequence). This CDR3 reads CATSTAAYNERFF. As DNA, the CDR3 is TGTGCCACCAGCACGGCGGCCTACAATGAGCGGTTCTTC.

This chain joins TRBV12-3 or TRBV12-4 and TRBJ2-2; D perhaps matches TRBD1 (6 bases). The CDR3 extends over 16 amino acids. With 6 bases removed from V and 1 base from J, the gap between germline ends came to 15 bases. CDR3 protein: CASSLLGTLNTGELFF. CDR3 coding DNA: TGTGCCAGCAGCCTACTGGGGACATTGAACACCGGGGAGCTGTTTTTT.

As concerns this clonotype: This may come from a read error, since a much larger clone is one base off. This chain uses TRBV5-3 with TRBJ1-1, with D possibly being TRBD1 (5 bases). TRBV5-3 belongs to the ORF category, with a function that is uncertain. The CDR3 is 16 residues long. The CDR3 loop reads CASSSGDGYSNTEALF. CDR3 DNA sequence: TGTGCCAGCAGCTCCGGGGACGGATACTCGAACACTGAAGCTCTCTTT.

This clonotype was seen ten or more times. The chain couples TRBV28 to TRBJ2-3, with TRBD2 identical over 8 bases. Germline assignment: CDR1 MDHEN and CDR2 SYDVKM. V was clipped by 6 bases and J by 8 bases; unmatched bases: 10. CDR3 length: 14 residues. The CDR3 protein is CASRGPEAGGTQYF. CDR3 DNA: TGTGCCAGCAGAGGGCCGGAGGCGGGGGGTACGCAGTATTTT.

On this clonotype: A single base separates this from a much larger clone, so it may be a read error. As DNA, the CDR3 is TGCAGTGCTAATCTAGGATACGGGCAGTACTTC. Amino acid sequence: CSANLGYGQYF. The chain links TRBV20-1 to TRBJ2-7; the D is unclear. The CDR3 runs to 11 residues. CDR1 and CDR2 (germline): DFQATT, SNEGSKA (reference sequence).

This clonotype was seen just once. Given a much more abundant clone one base away, this may be a read error. The chain is built from TRBV4-3 and TRBJ2-5; D is ambiguous. The germline gives CDR1 LGHNA, CDR2 YSLEER. The CDR3 has 15 residues. With 0 bases removed from V and 4 bases from J, the gap between germline ends came to 12 bases. CDR3 nucleotides: TGCGCCAGCAGCCAAGAGGACGGCACCCTAGAGACCCAGTACTTC. Translating gives CASSQEDGTLETQYF.

This clonotype was detected once. This may be a read error: a much more frequent sequence differs by one nucleotide. This chain joins TRBV7-8 and TRBJ2-3, with D perhaps given as TRBD1 or TRBD2 (5 bases each). This CDR3 contains 16 residues. Germline V CDR1 and CDR2: SGHVS, FQNEAQ. V lost 5 bases and J 0 bases, leaving 15 bases between the germline ends. Here the CDR3 reads CASSPKGWGSTDTQYF. The CDR3 nucleotides read TGTGCCAGCAGCCCCAAGGGGTGGGGGAGCACAGATACGCAGTATTTT.

As for this clonotype: A clone one base away is much larger, so this may be a read error. The CDR3 coding sequence is TGTGCCAGCGGGACGAGAGCAGATACGCAGTATTTT. Protein product: CASGTRADTQYF. The chain joins TRBV2 to TRBJ2-3, with D possibly called TRBD1 or TRBD2 (5 bases each). CDR3 length: 12 amino acids. The V end was cut by 8 bases, the J end by 4 bases, with 10 bases between. From germline, CDR1 is SNHLY and CDR2 FYNNEI. Variable domain in full (rest from reference TRBV2 and TRBJ2-3): EPEVTQTPSHQVTQMGQEVILRCVPISNHLYFYWYRQILGQKVEFLVSFYNNEISEKSEIFDDQFSVERPDGSNFTLKIRSTKLEDSAMYFCASGTRADTQYFGPGTRLTVL.

For this clonotype: Given a much more abundant clone one base away, this may be a read error. J is TRBJ1-1 and V is TRBV6-6; D gene uncertain. CDR1 is MNHNY and CDR2 is SVGAGI in the germline V gene (reference sequence). CDR3 length: 12 amino acids. The CDR3 DNA is TGTCCCAGCAGTTACGGTCCAGAGAAAGCTTTCTTT. This gives the protein CPSSYGPEKAFF.